This T cell receptor beta chain is from a study of T cells after yellow fever vaccination. Study in general: Where fractions had low cell numbers, libraries were prepared from them with the SMART-Seq v4 Ultra Low Input RNA kit. Whole-study findings and limits: Within FACS-sorted repertoires, abundant clonotypes contaminating from the bulk population could be present.

Via MiXCR, TCRdb re-called the 5' RACE reads, giving one row per CDR3 protein. The sample has 500,000 to 650,000 distinct CDR3 sequences; around an eighth are singletons. The table lists this clonotype with a few counts. Its specificity is not known. The receptor was isolated from a man aged 30 to 45 who received the YFV17D yellow fever vaccine. The material was PBMCs, obtained on the day of the yellow fever booster vaccination.

The CDR3 protein is CSARSGTSGRPQEQFF. CDR3 DNA: TGCAGTGCTAGATCTGGGACTAGCGGGAGGCCTCAGGAGCAGTTCTTC. The chain has TRBV20-1 and TRBJ2-1, with 15 bases aligning to TRBD2. The CDR3 loop spans 16 amino acids. V lost 2 bases, J lost 10 bases, and 9 bases stayed unmatched. CDR1 and CDR2 (germline): DFQATT, SNEGSKA (reference sequence).